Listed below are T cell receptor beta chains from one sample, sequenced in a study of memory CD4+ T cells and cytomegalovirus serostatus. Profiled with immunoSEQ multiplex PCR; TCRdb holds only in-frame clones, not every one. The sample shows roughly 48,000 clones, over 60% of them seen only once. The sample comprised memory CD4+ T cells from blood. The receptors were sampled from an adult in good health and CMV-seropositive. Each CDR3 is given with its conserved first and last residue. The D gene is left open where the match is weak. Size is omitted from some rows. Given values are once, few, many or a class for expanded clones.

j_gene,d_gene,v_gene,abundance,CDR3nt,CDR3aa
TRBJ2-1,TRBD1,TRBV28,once,TGTGCCAGCAGCGGGGACAGGACCCGCTCCTACAATGAGCAGTTCTTC,CASSGDRTRSYNEQFF
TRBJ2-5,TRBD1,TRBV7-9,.,TGTGCCAGCACTCCAGGGGGAGCCCAAGAGACCCAGTACTTC,CASTPGGAQETQYF
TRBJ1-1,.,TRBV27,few,TGTGCCAGCAGTTTAAAAGGGAGCACTGAAGCTTTCTTT,CASSLKGSTEAFF
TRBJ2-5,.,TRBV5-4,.,TGTGCCAGCAGCTTACCGAAAGAGACCCAGTACTTC,CASSLPKETQYF
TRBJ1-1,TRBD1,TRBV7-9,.,TGTGCCAGCGAGGCGGGACAGTTGAACACTGAAGCTTTCTTT,CASEAGQLNTEAFF
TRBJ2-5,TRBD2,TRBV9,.,TGTGCCAGCAGCGTAGCGGCTAGCGGGGGGCAAGAGACCCAGTACTTC,CASSVAASGGQETQYF
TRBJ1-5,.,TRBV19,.,TGTGCCAGCGCACAGGGTAACAATCAGCCCCAGCATTTT,CASAQGNNQPQHF
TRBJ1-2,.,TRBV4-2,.,TGTGCCAGCAGCCAAGACGCGCGAGGATATGGCTACACCTTC,CASSQDARGYGYTF
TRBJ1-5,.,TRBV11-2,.,TGTGCCAGCAGCCTGGGTCGAGGCCAGCCCCAGCATTTT,CASSLGRGQPQHF
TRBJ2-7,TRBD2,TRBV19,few,TGTGCCAGTAGTTCCCGGACTAGCGGGAGAACATACGAGCAGTACTTC,CASSSRTSGRTYEQYF
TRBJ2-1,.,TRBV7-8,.,TGTGCCAGCAGCTTGGTGATAATAGGCTCCTACAATGAGCAGTTCTTC,CASSLVIIGSYNEQFF
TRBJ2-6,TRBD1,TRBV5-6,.,TGTGCCAGCAGCCCGCCGCCGGGACAGGGGGTTTCTGGGGCCAACGTCCTGACTTTC,CASSPPPGQGVSGANVLTF
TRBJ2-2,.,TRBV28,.,TGTGCCAGCAGGGGTACTCTGAACACCGGGGAGCTGTTTTTT,CASRGTLNTGELFF
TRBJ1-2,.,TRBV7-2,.,TGTGCCAGCAGCTTAGTGGGAGGGGACGGCTACACCTTC,CASSLVGGDGYTF
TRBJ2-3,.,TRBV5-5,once,TGTGCCAGCAGCTTGACTGGCACAGATACGCAGTATTTT,CASSLTGTDTQYF
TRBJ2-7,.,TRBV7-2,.,TGTGCCAGCAGCTTAGGGGGCGATTTGTCCTACGAGCAGTACTTC,CASSLGGDLSYEQYF
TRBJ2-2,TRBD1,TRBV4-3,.,TGCGCCAGCAGCCGACTGCCGGGACAGGGAACCGGGGAGCTGTTTTTT,CASSRLPGQGTGELFF
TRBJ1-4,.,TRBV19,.,TGTGCCAGTAGGACCTGGGGGGCTAATGAAAAACTGTTTTTT,CASRTWGANEKLFF
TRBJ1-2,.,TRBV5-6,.,TGTGCCAGCAGCTGGGGGGGGTCGGCGGTTGGCTACACCTTC,CASSWGGSAVGYTF
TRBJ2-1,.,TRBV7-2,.,TGTGCCAGCAGCCGAGAGGCCGGGATGGGGTACAATGAGCAGTTCTTC,CASSREAGMGYNEQFF
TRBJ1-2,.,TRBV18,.,TGTGCCAGCTCACCCTCCCAGGGATCCCACTATGGCTACACCTTC,CASSPSQGSHYGYTF
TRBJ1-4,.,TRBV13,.,TGTGCCAGCAGCCGTAGGTGGGGTAATGAAAAACTGTTTTTT,CASSRRWGNEKLFF
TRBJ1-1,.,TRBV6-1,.,TGTGCCAGCAGTGAATTATGGTACGGCACTGAAGCTTTCTTT,CASSELWYGTEAFF
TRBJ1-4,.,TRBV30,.,TGTGCCTGGAGTGTACGGACTGGGGGAGGTGAAAAACTGTTTTTT,CAWSVRTGGGEKLFF
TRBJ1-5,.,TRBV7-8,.,TGTGCCAGCAGCTTAGAGGCGACGCGATGGCAGCCCCAGCATTTT,CASSLEATRWQPQHF
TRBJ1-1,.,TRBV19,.,TGTGCCAGTAGTATGGCAGGGGTGATCCTTGGAACTGAAGCTTTCTTT,CASSMAGVILGTEAFF